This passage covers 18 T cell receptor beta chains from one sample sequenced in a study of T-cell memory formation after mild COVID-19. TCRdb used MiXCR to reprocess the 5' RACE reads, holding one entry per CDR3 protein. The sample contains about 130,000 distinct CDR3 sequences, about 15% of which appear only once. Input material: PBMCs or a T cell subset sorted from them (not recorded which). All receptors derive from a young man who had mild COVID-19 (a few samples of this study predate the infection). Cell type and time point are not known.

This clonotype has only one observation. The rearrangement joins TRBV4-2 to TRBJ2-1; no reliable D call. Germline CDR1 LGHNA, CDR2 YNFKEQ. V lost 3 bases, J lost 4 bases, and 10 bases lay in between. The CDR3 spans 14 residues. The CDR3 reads CASSQEPGYNEQFF. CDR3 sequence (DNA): TGTGCCAGCAGCCAGGAGCCTGGTTACAATGAGCAGTTCTTC.

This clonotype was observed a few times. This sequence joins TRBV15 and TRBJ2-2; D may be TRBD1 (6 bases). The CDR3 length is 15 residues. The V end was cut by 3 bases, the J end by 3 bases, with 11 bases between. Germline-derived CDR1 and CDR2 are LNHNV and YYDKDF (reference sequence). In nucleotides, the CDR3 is TGTGCCACCAGCAGGTCAGGGGCGGACACCGGGGAGCTGTTTTTT. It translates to CATSRSGADTGELFF.

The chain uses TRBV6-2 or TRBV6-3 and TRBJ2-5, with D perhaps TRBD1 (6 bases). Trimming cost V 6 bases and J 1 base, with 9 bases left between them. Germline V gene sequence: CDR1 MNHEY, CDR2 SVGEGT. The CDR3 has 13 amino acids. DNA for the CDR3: TGTGCCAGCAGGCTGACAGGCCAAGAGACCCAGTACTTC. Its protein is CASRLTGQETQYF.

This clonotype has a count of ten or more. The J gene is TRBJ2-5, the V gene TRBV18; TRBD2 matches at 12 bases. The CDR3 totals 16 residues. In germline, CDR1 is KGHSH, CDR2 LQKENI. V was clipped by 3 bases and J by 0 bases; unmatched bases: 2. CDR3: CASSPGLAGNQETQYF. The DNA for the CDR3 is TGTGCCAGCTCACCCGGACTAGCGGGGAACCAAGAGACCCAGTACTTC. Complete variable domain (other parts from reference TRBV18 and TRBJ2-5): NAGVMQNPRHLVRRRGQEARLRCSPMKGHSHVYWYRQLPEEGLKFMVYLQKENIIDESGMPKERFSAEFPKEGPSILRIQQVVRGDSAAYFCASSPGLAGNQETQYFGPGTRLLVL.

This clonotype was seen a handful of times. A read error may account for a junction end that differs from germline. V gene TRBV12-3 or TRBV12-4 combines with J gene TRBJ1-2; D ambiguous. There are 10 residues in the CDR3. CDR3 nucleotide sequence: TGTGCCAGAAGTTTTTCCGGCTACACCTTC. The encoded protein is CARSFSGYTF.

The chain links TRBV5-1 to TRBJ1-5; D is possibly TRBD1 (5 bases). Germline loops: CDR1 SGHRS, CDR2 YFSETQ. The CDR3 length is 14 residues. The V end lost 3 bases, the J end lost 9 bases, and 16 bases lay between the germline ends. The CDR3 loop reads CASSSGTVGGPQHF. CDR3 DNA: TGCGCCAGCAGCTCGGGGACGGTCGGTGGGCCCCAGCATTTT.

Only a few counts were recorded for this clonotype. CDR3 DNA: TGCGCCAGCAGCCTGCCCGGAATGAAGGAGACCCAGTACTTC. This codes for CASSLPGMKETQYF. The genes are TRBV5-1 and TRBJ2-5; D is unresolved. The V end lost 4 bases, the J end lost 5 bases, and 15 bases lay between the germline ends. In germline, CDR1 is SGHRS, CDR2 YFSETQ. This CDR3 is built from 14 residues.

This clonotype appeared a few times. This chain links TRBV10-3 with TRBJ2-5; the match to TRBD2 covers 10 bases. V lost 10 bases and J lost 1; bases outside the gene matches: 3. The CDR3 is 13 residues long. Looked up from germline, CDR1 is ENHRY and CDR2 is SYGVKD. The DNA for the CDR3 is TGTGCCACCCAGCGGGGGGGCCAAGAGACCCAGTACTTC. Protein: CATQRGGQETQYF.

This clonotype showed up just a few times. The CDR3 sequence is CASRGGGFNQPQHF. CDR3 in DNA: TGTGCCAGCAGGGGCGGGGGGTTCAATCAGCCCCAGCATTTT. The rearrangement joins TRBV6-5 to TRBJ1-5, with D possibly TRBD1 on 5 matching bases. Trimming took 6 bases from V and 3 from J, leaving 12 bases between them. The CDR3 extends over 14 amino acids. Germline CDR1 is MNHEY and CDR2 is SVGAGI.

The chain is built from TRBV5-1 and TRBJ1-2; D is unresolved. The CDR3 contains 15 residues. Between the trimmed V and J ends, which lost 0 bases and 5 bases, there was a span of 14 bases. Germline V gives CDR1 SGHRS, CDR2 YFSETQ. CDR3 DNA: TGCGCCAGCAGCTTGGAAGTGGCAAGAGTTTATGGCTACACCTTC. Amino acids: CASSLEVARVYGYTF.

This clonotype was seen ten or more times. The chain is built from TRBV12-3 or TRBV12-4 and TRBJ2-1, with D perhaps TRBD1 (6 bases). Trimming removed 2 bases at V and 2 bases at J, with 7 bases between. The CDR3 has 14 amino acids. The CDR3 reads CASSLTGTYNEQFF. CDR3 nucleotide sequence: TGTGCCAGCAGTTTAACAGGGACCTACAATGAGCAGTTCTTC.

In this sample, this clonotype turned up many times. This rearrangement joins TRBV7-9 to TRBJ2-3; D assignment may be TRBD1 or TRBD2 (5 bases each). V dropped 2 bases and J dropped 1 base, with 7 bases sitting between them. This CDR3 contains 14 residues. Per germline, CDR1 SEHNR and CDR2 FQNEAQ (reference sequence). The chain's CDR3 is CASSLMGGTDTQYF. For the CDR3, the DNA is TGTGCCAGCAGCTTAATGGGGGGCACAGATACGCAGTATTTT.

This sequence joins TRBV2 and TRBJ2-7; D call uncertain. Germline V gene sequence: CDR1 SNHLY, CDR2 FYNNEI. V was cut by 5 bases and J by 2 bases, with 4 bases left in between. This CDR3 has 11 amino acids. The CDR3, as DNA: TGTGCCAGCAGTTTCGCCTACGAGCAGTACGTC. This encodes CASSFAYEQYV.

CDR3 loop: CASSVADSGPYNEQFF. Here the CDR3 DNA reads TGTGCCAGCAGCGTCGCAGACTCTGGTCCCTACAATGAGCAGTTCTTC. This chain uses TRBV9 with TRBJ2-1; D ambiguous. This CDR3 has 16 residues. Looked up from germline, CDR1 is SGDLS and CDR2 is YYNGEE. The V gene lost 2 bases and the J gene lost 2 bases, with 14 bases spanning the gap.

CDR3 sequence reads: CSVVVPSGNTIYF. CDR3 DNA: TGCAGCGTTGTGGTCCCGAGCGGGAACACCATATATTTT. V is TRBV29-1 and J is TRBJ1-3; unclear D gene. This CDR3 is 13 amino acids long. Germline V lookup: CDR1 SQVTM, CDR2 ANQGSEA. V was clipped by 4 bases and J by 7 bases, with 14 bases between them.

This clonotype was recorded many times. The CDR3 region has the DNA TGCGCCAGCAGCTTCGGGGGGGCCTCAGATACGCAGTATTTT. It codes for CASSFGGASDTQYF. The gene calls are TRBV5-1 and TRBJ2-3, with 8 bases that match TRBD2. V shed 2 bases and J 4 bases; nucleotides not matched to a gene: 3. Germline lookup yields CDR1 SGHRS and CDR2 YFSETQ. The CDR3 sequence is 14 residues long.

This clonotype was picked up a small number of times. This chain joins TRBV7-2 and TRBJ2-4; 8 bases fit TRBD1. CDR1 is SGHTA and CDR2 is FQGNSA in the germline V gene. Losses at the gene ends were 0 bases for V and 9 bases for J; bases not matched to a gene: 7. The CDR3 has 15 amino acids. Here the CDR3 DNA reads TGTGCCAGCAGCTTAGCCCGGGACAGGCCCAGCATTCAGTACTTC. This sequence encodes CASSLARDRPSIQYF.

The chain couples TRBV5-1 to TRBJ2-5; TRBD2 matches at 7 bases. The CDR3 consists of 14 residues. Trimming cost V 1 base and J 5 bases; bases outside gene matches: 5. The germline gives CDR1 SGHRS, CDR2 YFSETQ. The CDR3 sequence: CASSLSGDLETQYF. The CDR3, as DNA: TGCGCCAGCAGCTTGAGCGGGGACCTGGAGACCCAGTACTTC.